This TCR beta chain was captured in a study of T cell responses to AZD1222 COVID-19 vaccine. Study results and limitations: The study found Spike-specific TCR breadth and depth rose after two AZD1222 doses. The sample set comprised mostly white British donors with more females, and clonal diversity was possibly underestimated. Baseline seropositivity occurred in only six AZD1222 recipients. The span of vaccine-associated CD4 TCRs extended across spike, with dominance at 160-218 and 743-854.

A remark on this clone: The antigen is undetermined.

CDR1 is LGHDT and CDR2 is YNNKEL in the germline V gene (reference sequence). The CDR3 contains 14 residues. With 2 bases clipped from V and 6 bases from J, the junction kept 4 bases outside the gene matches. Using immunoSEQ multiplex PCR, the repertoire was profiled, and TCRdb retains in-frame clones only, with some absent. The repertoire holds about 200,000 clones, with over 85% as singletons. The sample here was peripheral blood, taken 28 days after the second dose of the MenACWY control vaccine. J is TRBJ1-1 and V is TRBV3-1 (or the pseudogene TRBV3-2), with 9 bases aligning to TRBD1. The TCR comes from an adult who received the MenACWY meningococcal vaccine as a control. The CDR3 protein is CASSQRTGDSEAFF. The CDR3 region has the DNA TGTGCCAGCAGCCAACGGACAGGGGACTCTGAAGCTTTCTTT.